The rows below give T cell receptor beta chains drawn from one sample of a study of post-analysis software for immune sequencing data. MiXCR, run by TCRdb on the PCR reads, gives a single entry per CDR3 protein. The data contain hundreds of thousands of distinct CDR3 sequences, around 40% of them singletons. Material for sequencing was blood. Receptors originate from a girl between 10 and 17 years old with multiple sclerosis. CDR3s include the opening cysteine and the closing phenylalanine or tryptophan. A D gene is named only where the DNA matches it firmly. A row's size may be missing; if present it is once, few, many or a size class.

clone size	V gene	J gene	D gene	CDR3 protein	CDR3 DNA
few	TRBV29-1	TRBJ2-3	TRBD1	CSVVLQGTVDTQYF	TGCAGCGTTGTTTTACAGGGGACGGTCGATACGCAGTATTTT
NA	TRBV24-1	TRBJ2-1	TRBD1	CATAPPGGSNEQFF	TGTGCCACTGCTCCCCCAGGGGGAAGCAATGAGCAGTTCTTC
NA	TRBV20-1	TRBJ2-7	NA	CSARDQSSYEQYF	TGCAGTGCTAGAGACCAGAGCTCCTACGAGCAGTACTTC
many	TRBV7-9	TRBJ2-1	NA	CASSLARGDNEQFF	TGTGCCAGCAGCTTAGCGCGTGGGGACAATGAGCAGTTCTTC
few	TRBV9	TRBJ2-5	NA	CASSVDVKVRGIGGETQYF	TGTGCCAGCAGCGTAGATGTTAAGGTTAGGGGGATTGGCGGTGAGACCCAGTACTTC
NA	TRBV28	TRBJ2-5	NA	CASSLGDQGETQYF	TGTGCCAGCAGTTTAGGAGACCAGGGGGAGACCCAGTACTTC
few	TRBV7-9	TRBJ1-6	TRBD1	CASSRTTGRDGSPLHF	TGTGCCAGCAGCCGAACGACAGGGAGGGATGGTTCACCCCTCCACTTT
few	TRBV29-1	TRBJ2-3	TRBD1	CSVVGTGVPDTQYF	TGCAGCGTTGTTGGGACAGGGGTCCCAGATACGCAGTATTTT
NA	TRBV5-1	TRBJ1-2	TRBD1	CASSLVTGTGDGYTF	TGCGCCAGCAGCTTGGTTACGGGGACAGGGGATGGCTACACCTTC
few	TRBV7-3	TRBJ2-5	NA	CASSQIVGGSGTQYF	TGTGCCAGCAGCCAAATTGTAGGGGGTTCAGGGACCCAGTACTTC
NA	TRBV5-6	TRBJ2-1	NA	CASSLGGFEQFF	TGTGCCAGCAGCTTAGGGGGTTTCGAGCAGTTCTTC
NA	TRBV20-1	TRBJ2-2	NA	CSASSSDWNTGELFF	TGCAGTGCTAGTTCGTCGGACTGGAACACCGGGGAGCTGTTTTTT
NA	TRBV7-6	TRBJ2-1	NA	CASSLDDSTEQFF	TGTGCCAGCAGCTTAGATGACTCCACTGAGCAGTTCTTC
NA	TRBV4-2	TRBJ2-7	NA	CASSHTTSYEQYF	TGTGCCAGCAGCCACACAACCTCCTACGAGCAGTACTTC
few	TRBV29-1	TRBJ2-1	NA	CSVDTRETGNNEQFF	TGCAGCGTTGATACGAGGGAGACCGGTAACAATGAGCAGTTCTTC
NA	TRBV5-1	TRBJ2-7	TRBD1	CASSLGGYLTGFGYEQYF	TGCGCCAGCAGCTTGGGGGGGTACCTGACAGGGTTCGGGTACGAGCAGTACTTC
few	TRBV12-3/TRBV12-4	TRBJ2-3	NA	CASSLIGTSTDTQYF	TGTGCCAGCAGTTTGATTGGTACTAGCACAGATACGCAGTATTTT
few	TRBV9	TRBJ2-7	NA	CASSVVPGDEQYF	TGTGCCAGCAGCGTCGTTCCAGGGGACGAGCAGTACTTC
NA	TRBV7-3	TRBJ1-1	TRBD1	CASSLSSPGGSTEAFF	TGTGCCAGCAGCTTAAGCTCCCCAGGGGGCAGCACTGAAGCTTTCTTT
once	TRBV28	TRBJ1-5	NA	CASSLDTGTPSGNQPQHF	TGTGCCAGCAGTTTAGATACAGGGACCCCATCGGGCAATCAGCCCCAGCATTTT
NA	TRBV12-3/TRBV12-4	TRBJ2-5	NA	CASSFSPGDGETQYF	TGTGCCAGCAGCTTCAGCCCAGGGGATGGAGAGACCCAGTACTTC
NA	TRBV6-5	TRBJ2-7	NA	CASRDPQGYEQYF	TGTGCCAGCAGAGACCCCCAGGGCTACGAGCAGTACTTC
NA	TRBV7-3	TRBJ2-1	NA	CASSVLGVYNEQFF	TGTGCCAGCAGCGTCCTGGGGGTATACAATGAGCAGTTCTTC
few	TRBV20-1	TRBJ1-2	TRBD1	CSARGQGARVYGYTF	TGCAGTGCTAGGGGGCAGGGGGCGCGCGTCTATGGCTACACCTTC
NA	TRBV6-6	TRBJ2-3	TRBD2	CASSPLGTSGRTDTQYF	TGTGCCAGCAGCCCGCTAGGGACTAGCGGGAGGACAGATACGCAGTATTTT
NA	TRBV14	TRBJ2-5	NA	CASSPIVARETQYF	TGTGCCAGCAGCCCCATTGTTGCCCGGGAGACCCAGTACTTC
NA	TRBV4-3	TRBJ1-2	NA	CASSQESGKGTHYGYTF	TGCGCCAGCAGCCAAGAATCGGGGAAGGGGACACACTATGGCTACACCTTC
NA	TRBV7-9	TRBJ2-7	TRBD2	CASSQAGHYNEQYF	TGTGCCAGCAGCCAAGCGGGGCACTACAATGAGCAGTACTTC
NA	TRBV5-6	TRBJ1-1	NA	CASSLVGAGAEAFF	TGTGCCAGCAGCTTGGTGGGGGCCGGCGCTGAAGCTTTCTTT
NA	TRBV27	TRBJ2-7	TRBD1	CASSLTGKEQYF	TGTGCCAGCAGTCTGACAGGGAAGGAGCAGTACTTC
NA	TRBV7-2	TRBJ1-2	NA	CASSPTDVSNYGYTF	TGTGCCAGCAGCCCGACGGACGTTTCTAACTATGGCTACACCTTC
NA	TRBV7-9	TRBJ2-4	TRBD2	CASSLAASGGNIQYF	TGTGCCAGCAGCTTAGCAGCTAGCGGGGGAAACATTCAGTACTTC
NA	TRBV3-1	TRBJ1-2	NA	CASSPLLSDDYTF	TGTGCCAGCAGTCCCCTTCTATCCGATGACTACACCTTC
NA	TRBV7-9	TRBJ1-4	TRBD1	CASSLEDRRRGWEKLFF	TGTGCCAGCAGCTTAGAGGACAGGCGAAGAGGATGGGAAAAACTGTTTTTT
few	TRBV7-8	TRBJ1-2	NA	CASRAFGAGRVYGYTF	TGTGCCAGCAGGGCTTTTGGGGCCGGACGAGTTTATGGCTACACCTTC